This is a list of T cell receptor beta chains from one sample in a study of cytomegalovirus exposure and HLA in healthy donors. Here immunoSEQ multiplex PCR was the method, and the copy in TCRdb shows in-frame clones only, minus some. The table has about 120,000 clones, approximately 81% seen once. Sequenced input: PBMCs. Receptor source: a man in his thirties or forties in good health and CMV-seropositive. The CDR3 runs from the conserved cysteine through the conserved F or W. The D gene is left open where the match is weak. Size values are once, few and many counts, or a class for expanded clones, and some rows have none.

clone size	D gene	V gene	J gene	CDR3 protein	CDR3 DNA
-	-	TRBV7-7	TRBJ2-7	CASSYRGGYEQYF	TGTGCTAGCAGTTACAGGGGGGGCTACGAGCAGTACTTC
-	TRBD1	TRBV28	TRBJ1-1	CASNIQGANTEAFF	TGTGCCAGCAATATACAGGGGGCTAACACTGAAGCTTTCTTT
-	-	TRBV7-2	TRBJ1-5	CASSLSGFSNQPQHF	TGTGCCAGCAGCTTATCGGGGTTCTCCAATCAGCCCCAGCATTTT
once	-	TRBV28	TRBJ2-1	CASILGGSDYNEQFF	TGTGCCAGCATCTTAGGAGGGAGCGATTACAATGAGCAGTTCTTC
-	-	TRBV6-1	TRBJ2-1	CASRGRLGVYNEQFF	TGTGCCAGCAGAGGACGTTTAGGGGTTTACAATGAGCAGTTCTTC
-	-	TRBV2	TRBJ2-3	CASSRKTDTDTQYF	TGTGCCAGCTCCCGAAAGACAGATACAGATACGCAGTATTTT
-	-	TRBV30	TRBJ2-7	CAWSVPPSVKGHEQYF	TGTGCCTGGAGTGTACCCCCTAGCGTGAAGGGCCACGAGCAGTACTTC
-	-	TRBV6-5	TRBJ2-7	CASSYDREDYEQYF	TGTGCCAGCAGTTATGACCGGGAAGACTACGAGCAGTACTTC
-	TRBD1	TRBV14	TRBJ2-1	CASSAGTGEGNEQFF	TGTGCCAGCAGCGCCGGGACAGGGGAAGGCAATGAGCAGTTCTTC
-	TRBD2	TRBV19	TRBJ2-7	CASSLGTSTYEQYF	TGTGCCAGTAGTCTTGGGACTAGTACCTACGAGCAGTACTTC
-	-	TRBV13	TRBJ1-1	CASSPPVRHTEAFF	TGTGCCAGCAGCCCTCCCGTGCGGCACACTGAAGCTTTCTTT
-	-	TRBV30	TRBJ2-3	CAWSPWDSRLGTDTQYF	TGTGCCTGGAGTCCCTGGGACTCACGCCTAGGGACAGATACGCAGTATTTT
once	-	TRBV7-9	TRBJ1-1	CASYGTEAFF	TGTGCCAGCTACGGCACTGAAGCTTTCTTT
-	-	TRBV11-2	TRBJ1-4	CASTDIGWNEKLFF	TGTGCCAGCACCGACATAGGTTGGAATGAAAAACTGTTTTTT
-	TRBD1	TRBV2	TRBJ2-7	CATLDRSKITYEQYF	TGTGCCACCCTGGACAGGTCTAAAATAACCTACGAGCAGTACTTC
-	-	TRBV5-1	TRBJ2-1	CASSLGQSYNEQFF	TGCGCCAGCAGCTTAGGACAGTCCTACAATGAGCAGTTCTTC
-	-	TRBV29-1	TRBJ1-2	CSVDPGDYGYTF	TGCAGCGTTGACCCGGGGGACTATGGCTACACCTTC
-	TRBD1	TRBV19	TRBJ1-4	CASSWGQGDEKLFF	TGTGCCAGTAGTTGGGGACAGGGCGATGAAAAACTGTTTTTT
-	TRBD1	TRBV6-4	TRBJ1-2	CASSDSNRGYGYTF	TGTGCCAGCAGTGACTCGAACAGGGGGTATGGCTACACCTTC
-	-	TRBV7-2	TRBJ2-3	CASSSPRWASTDTQYF	TGTGCCAGCAGCTCACCGCGTTGGGCTAGCACAGATACGCAGTATTTT
-	-	TRBV5-1	TRBJ1-4	CASSLGDTNEKLFF	TGCGCCAGCAGCTTAGGGGATACTAATGAAAAACTGTTTTTT
-	TRBD2	TRBV5-4	TRBJ2-7	CASSLWSSGGAYEQYF	TGTGCCAGCAGCTTGTGGTCTAGCGGGGGGGCCTACGAGCAGTACTTC
-	TRBD2	TRBV7-2	TRBJ2-5	CASSLSAGEETQYF	TGTGCCAGCAGCTTGTCAGCGGGAGAAGAGACCCAGTACTTC
-	TRBD2	TRBV27	TRBJ2-1	CASSLAGGANEQFF	TGTGCCAGCAGTTTAGCGGGGGGTGCCAATGAGCAGTTCTTC
-	-	TRBV19	TRBJ1-2	CASSTKQTGNYGYTF	TGTGCCAGTAGTACGAAACAGACGGGGAACTATGGCTACACCTTC
-	-	TRBV27	TRBJ2-1	CASSLWPHNEQFF	TGTGCCAGCAGTTTATGGCCGCATAATGAGCAGTTCTTC
-	-	TRBV29-1	TRBJ1-4	CSVAAGGGTEKLFF	TGCAGCGTTGCCGCGGGGGGGGGTACTGAAAAACTGTTTTTT
-	-	TRBV28	TRBJ1-2	CASSFVPEDTSNYGYTF	TGTGCCAGCAGTTTTGTCCCTGAGGACACTTCTAACTATGGCTACACCTTC
-	TRBD2	TRBV4-3	TRBJ2-7	CASSQDGTSGGPSYEQYF	TGCGCCAGCAGCCAAGATGGGACTAGCGGGGGCCCTTCCTACGAGCAGTACTTC
few	-	TRBV7-9	TRBJ1-3	CASSPRGGVGNTIYF	TGTGCCAGCAGCCCTCGGGGAGGGGTTGGAAACACCATATATTTT
few	-	TRBV7-9	TRBJ1-1	CASSPPRNTEAFF	TGTGCCAGCAGCCCCCCCCGGAACACTGAAGCTTTCTTT
-	-	TRBV5-6	TRBJ1-2	CASSPDARPSGYTF	TGTGCCAGCAGCCCCGACGCCAGGCCGAGTGGCTACACCTTC
-	-	TRBV4-2	TRBJ1-3	CASSLPRTDTGPIYF	TGTGCCAGCAGCCTCCCAAGGACGGACACCGGGCCCATATATTTT
-	TRBD1	TRBV6-1	TRBJ1-1	CASSDRQGFTEAFF	TGTGCCAGCAGTGATCGACAGGGGTTCACTGAAGCTTTCTTT
-	-	TRBV5-1	TRBJ1-1	CASSLAGMNTEAFF	TGCGCCAGCAGCTTGGCAGGGATGAACACTGAAGCTTTCTTT
-	-	TRBV10-3	TRBJ2-7	CAISEGRTESEQYF	TGTGCCATCAGTGAGGGTCGGACAGAATCCGAGCAGTACTTC
-	TRBD1	TRBV7-6	TRBJ2-7	CASSQRTGSSYEQYF	TGTGCCAGCAGCCAGAGGACAGGGAGCTCCTACGAGCAGTACTTC
-	-	TRBV7-8	TRBJ2-7	CASSSRRLVLSYEQYF	TGTGCCAGCAGCTCGAGACGACTAGTACTCTCCTACGAGCAGTACTTC
-	-	TRBV5-4	TRBJ1-1	CASSLVAGMNTEAFF	TGTGCCAGCAGCTTGGTCGCGGGGATGAACACTGAAGCTTTCTTT
few	TRBD2	TRBV5-1	TRBJ2-3	CASSYLAGGPPGADTQYF	TGCGCCAGCAGCTATCTAGCGGGGGGGCCTCCCGGTGCAGATACGCAGTATTTT
-	-	TRBV13	TRBJ2-5	CASSLAQVQETQYF	TGTGCCAGCAGCTTAGCCCAGGTCCAAGAGACCCAGTACTTC
-	-	TRBV5-1	TRBJ2-1	CASSPDREAEQFF	TGCGCCAGCAGCCCCGACAGGGAGGCTGAGCAGTTCTTC
-	TRBD1	TRBV4-3	TRBJ2-2	CASSPGTGDTGELFF	TGCGCCAGCAGCCCCGGGACAGGGGACACCGGGGAGCTGTTTTTT
-	TRBD2	TRBV15	TRBJ2-3	CATSRERLAGTDTQYF	TGTGCCACCAGCAGAGAACGACTAGCGGGGACAGATACGCAGTATTTT